This T cell receptor beta chain appears in the sequencing data of a study of control samples from healthy donors and cancer patients. CDR3 length equals 13 residues. V dropped 2 bases and J dropped 8 bases, with 12 bases sitting between them. Germline V lookup: CDR1 SQVTM, CDR2 ANQGSEA. This table comes from immunoSEQ multiplex PCR, and its TCRdb copy is limited to in-frame clones, with some not included. The sample has 150,000 or so clones, more than 85% seen once. The J gene is TRBJ1-4, the V gene TRBV29-1; a possible D gene is TRBD1 (6 bases). The sequence came from a woman in her 30s in good health. What was sequenced was blood. The CDR3 DNA follows: TGCAGCGTTGAAACGGGGGGCAGGGAAAAACTGTTTTTT. This sequence encodes CSVETGGREKLFF.